This note documents a single TCR beta chain sequence. Deletions cut 6 bases from V and 2 bases from J, with 20 bases between. In germline, CDR1 is SNHLY, CDR2 FYNNEI. The length of the CDR3 is 16 residues. The data were obtained in a study of blood T cell repertoires in COVID-19. As for the study in general: Whether acute or convalescent, the COVID-19 samples came from the United States, Italy and Spain.

Original analysis: For nucleated cells, counts were estimated from reference gene primer amplification. The method was immunoSEQ multiplex PCR; TCRdb's version includes in-frame clones alone and lacks a portion of them. V and J calls and clone size come straight from that table; D and trimming were deduced from the DNA. The repertoire includes a few hundred thousand clones, approximately 86% of them detected once, and 8.5% to 10% sits in the top ten. The source of this sequence is a man in his forties who had recovered from COVID-19. V is TRBV2 and J is TRBJ2-7, with D tentatively TRBD1 (6 bases). The sequenced sample consisted of peripheral blood. The DNA of the CDR3 is TGTGCCAGCAGCGGTCCCGGGCCCACAGGGACCTACGAGCAGTACTTC. This gives the protein CASSGPGPTGTYEQYF.